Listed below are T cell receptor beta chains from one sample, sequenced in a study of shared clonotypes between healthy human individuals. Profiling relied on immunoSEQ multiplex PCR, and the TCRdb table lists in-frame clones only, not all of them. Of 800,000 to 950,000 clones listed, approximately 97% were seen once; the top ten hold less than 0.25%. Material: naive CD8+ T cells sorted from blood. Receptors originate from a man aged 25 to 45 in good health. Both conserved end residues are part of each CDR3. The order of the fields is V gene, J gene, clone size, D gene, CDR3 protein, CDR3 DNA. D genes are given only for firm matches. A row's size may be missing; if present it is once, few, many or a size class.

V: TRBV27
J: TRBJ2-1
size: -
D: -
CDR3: CASSSDPVSYNEQFF
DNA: TGTGCCAGCAGTTCGGACCCGGTCTCCTACAATGAGCAGTTCTTC

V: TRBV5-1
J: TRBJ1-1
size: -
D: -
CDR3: CASTGQMNTEAFF
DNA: TGCGCCAGCACCGGACAGATGAACACTGAAGCTTTCTTT

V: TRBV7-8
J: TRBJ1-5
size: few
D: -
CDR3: CASSTRTADQPQHF
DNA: TGTGCCAGCAGTACTAGGACAGCCGATCAGCCCCAGCATTTT

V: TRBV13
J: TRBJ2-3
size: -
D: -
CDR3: CASSLSADTQYF
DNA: TGTGCCAGCAGCTTAAGCGCAGATACGCAGTATTTT

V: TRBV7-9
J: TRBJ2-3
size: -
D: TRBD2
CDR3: CASSLSSGVSDTQYF
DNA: TGTGCCAGCAGCTTGTCTAGCGGGGTGTCAGATACGCAGTATTTT

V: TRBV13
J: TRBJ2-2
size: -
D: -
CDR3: CASSSLQGNTGELFF
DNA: TGTGCCAGCAGCTCGCTACAGGGGAACACCGGGGAGCTGTTTTTT

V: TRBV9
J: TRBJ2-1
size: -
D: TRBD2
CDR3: CASSVGVGGRALNEQFF
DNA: TGTGCCAGCAGCGTAGGGGTCGGCGGGAGGGCCCTGAATGAGCAGTTCTTC

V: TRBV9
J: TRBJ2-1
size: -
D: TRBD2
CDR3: CASSTGLAGVEQFF
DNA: TGTGCCAGCAGCACGGGACTAGCGGGAGTTGAGCAGTTCTTC

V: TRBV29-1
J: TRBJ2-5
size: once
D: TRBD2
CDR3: CSVLAGTQETQYF
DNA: TGCAGCGTCCTAGCGGGGACCCAAGAGACCCAGTACTTC

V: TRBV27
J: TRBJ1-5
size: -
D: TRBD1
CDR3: CASSLLGTGSQPQHF
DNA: TGTGCCAGCAGTTTGTTAGGGACAGGGAGTCAGCCCCAGCATTTT

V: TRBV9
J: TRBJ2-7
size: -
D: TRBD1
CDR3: CASSAQGALAYEQYF
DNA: TGTGCCAGCAGCGCTCAGGGGGCTTTGGCCTACGAGCAGTACTTC

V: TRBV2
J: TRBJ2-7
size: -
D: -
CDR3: CASSEGRYSYEQYF
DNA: TGTGCCAGCAGTGAGGGGAGGTACTCCTACGAGCAGTACTTC

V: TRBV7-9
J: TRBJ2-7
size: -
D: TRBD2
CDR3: CASSLDRRDYLTYEQYF
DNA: TGTGCCAGCAGCTTAGATAGGCGGGACTACCTCACCTACGAGCAGTACTTC

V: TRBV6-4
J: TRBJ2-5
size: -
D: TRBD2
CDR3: CANKGGRGLQETQYF
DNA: TGTGCCAACAAGGGCGGGAGGGGACTCCAAGAGACCCAGTACTTC

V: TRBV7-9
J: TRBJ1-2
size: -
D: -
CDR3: CASSLHRVSNGYTF
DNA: TGTGCCAGCAGCCTTCACAGGGTGTCAAATGGCTACACCTTC

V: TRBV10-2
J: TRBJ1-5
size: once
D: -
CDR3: CASSESSGYPNQPQHF
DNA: TGCGCCAGCAGTGAGTCCAGTGGATACCCCAATCAGCCCCAGCATTTT

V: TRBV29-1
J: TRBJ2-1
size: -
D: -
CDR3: CSVLSEESGTYNEQFF
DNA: TGCAGCGTTTTAAGTGAGGAGTCAGGGACCTACAATGAGCAGTTCTTC

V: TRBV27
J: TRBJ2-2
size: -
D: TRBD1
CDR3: CASSPHRGRNTGELFF
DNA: TGTGCCAGCAGTCCCCACAGGGGGAGGAACACCGGGGAGCTGTTTTTT

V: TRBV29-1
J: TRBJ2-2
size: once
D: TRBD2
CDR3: CSVEELTSGTNTGELFF
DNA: TGCAGCGTTGAAGAGCTCACTAGCGGGACTAACACCGGGGAGCTGTTTTTT

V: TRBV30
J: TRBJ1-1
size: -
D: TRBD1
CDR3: CAWRDRAGTEAFF
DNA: TGTGCCTGGAGAGACAGGGCTGGAACTGAAGCTTTCTTT

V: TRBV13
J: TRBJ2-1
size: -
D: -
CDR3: CASSSPLNPSGHANENEQFF
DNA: TGTGCCAGCAGCTCGCCCCTAAACCCCAGCGGACACGCCAACGAGAATGAGCAGTTCTTC

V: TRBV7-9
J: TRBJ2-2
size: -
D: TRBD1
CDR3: CASRETGGASGELFF
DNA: TGTGCCAGCAGAGAGACAGGGGGCGCATCCGGGGAGCTGTTTTTT

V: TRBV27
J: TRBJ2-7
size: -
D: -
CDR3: CASSRWGDEQYF
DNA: TGTGCCAGCAGCCGCTGGGGGGACGAGCAGTACTTC

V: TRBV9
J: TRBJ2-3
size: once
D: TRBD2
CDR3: CASSPRAGGLLDTQYF
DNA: TGTGCCAGCAGCCCCCGAGCGGGAGGGCTTCTAGATACGCAGTATTTT

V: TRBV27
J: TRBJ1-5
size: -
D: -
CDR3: CATSMGGLGQPQHF
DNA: TGTGCCACCTCCATGGGGGGGCTCGGGCAGCCCCAGCATTTT

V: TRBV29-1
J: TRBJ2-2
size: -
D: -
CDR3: CSVLQRDTGELFF
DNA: TGCAGCGTCCTACAGAGAGACACCGGGGAGCTGTTTTTT

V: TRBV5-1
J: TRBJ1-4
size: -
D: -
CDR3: CASSLELPNEKLFF
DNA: TGCGCCAGCAGCTTGGAACTCCCTAATGAAAAACTGTTTTTT

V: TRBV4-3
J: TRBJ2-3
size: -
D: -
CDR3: CASRGGHSSTDTQYF
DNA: TGCGCCAGCAGGGGAGGACACTCCTCCACAGATACGCAGTATTTT

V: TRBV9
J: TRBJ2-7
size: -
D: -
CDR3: CASGGREQYF
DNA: TGTGCCAGCGGAGGGCGCGAGCAGTACTTC

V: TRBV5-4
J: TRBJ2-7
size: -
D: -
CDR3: CASSPGEEVEQYF
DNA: TGTGCCAGCAGCCCTGGAGAGGAGGTCGAGCAGTACTTC

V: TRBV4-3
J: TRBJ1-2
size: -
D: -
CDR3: CASSQGWFSSVYGYTF
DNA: TGCGCCAGCAGCCAAGGCTGGTTCTCAAGCGTCTATGGCTACACCTTC

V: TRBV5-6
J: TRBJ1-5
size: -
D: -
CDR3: CASSLGRAQPQHF
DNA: TGTGCCAGCAGCTTAGGTAGGGCTCAGCCCCAGCATTTT